These 3 T cell receptor beta chains share one sample of origin, sequenced in a study of T-cell memory formation after mild COVID-19. TCRdb independently ran MiXCR on the 5' RACE reads; one entry per CDR3 protein. The top ten hold around 23% of the sample, which has under 300,000 distinct CDR3 sequences, around 15% seen once. The sequencing input was PBMCs or a T cell subset sorted from them (not recorded which). The receptors were gathered from a man aged 18-30 years who had mild COVID-19 (a few samples of this study predate the infection). Cell type and time point are not known.

This clonotype was observed a handful of times. The J gene is TRBJ2-3, the V gene TRBV6-6, with a possible D match to TRBD2 (6 bases). Per germline, CDR1 MNHNY and CDR2 SVGAGI (reference sequence). V dropped 4 bases and J dropped 2 bases, with 7 bases sitting between them. The CDR3 covers 13 residues. The CDR3 spells CASSWGVTDTQYF. The CDR3 coding sequence is TGTGCCAGCAGTTGGGGGGTCACAGATACGCAGTATTTT.

This clonotype was picked up a small number of times. The V and J genes are TRBV20-1 and TRBJ2-7; maybe TRBD1 (6 bases). Trimming cost V 1 base and J 6 bases, with 16 bases left between them. The germline V gene has CDR1 DFQATT and CDR2 SNEGSKA (reference sequence). The length of the CDR3 is 14 residues. CDR3 coding DNA: TGCAGTGCTAGAGTGCCCGGTGGCAGGGGCGAGCAGTACTTC. Encoded protein: CSARVPGGRGEQYF.

This chain uses TRBV18 with TRBJ1-1, with D unclear. Germline V gene data show CDR1 as KGHSH and CDR2 as LQKENI. The CDR3 has 13 amino acids. V was trimmed by 6 bases and J by 2 bases, leaving 10 bases between them. The CDR3 region is CASSLLHNTEAFF. The CDR3 region has the DNA TGTGCCAGCTCTCTCTTACATAACACTGAAGCTTTCTTT.